This T cell receptor (beta chain) comes out of a study of glioma-infiltrating T cells after dendritic cell vaccination. Looking at the study overall: Dendritic cell vaccine was injected intradermally three times, biweekly.

Noted time point: after dendritic cell vaccination, including at tumor progression/relapse. PBMC sampling occurred before vaccination, two weeks after the third dose, and at progression. The PCR used 60 V beta and 13 J beta primers. Profiling relied on immunoSEQ multiplex PCR, and the TCRdb table lists in-frame clones only, not all of them. The sample has approximately 50,000 clones; around 89% are singletons. Germline CDR1 reads KGHSH; CDR2 reads LQKENI. Trimming removed 1 base at V and 6 bases at J, with 12 bases between. The CDR3 contains 14 residues. This chain uses TRBV18 with TRBJ1-2, with D possibly being TRBD1 (6 bases). This receptor was obtained from a human donor with glioblastoma. Specimen: blood, collected after dendritic cell vaccination. Here the CDR3 DNA reads TGTGCCAGCTCACCACTGGACAGTTCCGATGGCTACACCTTC. This encodes CASSPLDSSDGYTF.